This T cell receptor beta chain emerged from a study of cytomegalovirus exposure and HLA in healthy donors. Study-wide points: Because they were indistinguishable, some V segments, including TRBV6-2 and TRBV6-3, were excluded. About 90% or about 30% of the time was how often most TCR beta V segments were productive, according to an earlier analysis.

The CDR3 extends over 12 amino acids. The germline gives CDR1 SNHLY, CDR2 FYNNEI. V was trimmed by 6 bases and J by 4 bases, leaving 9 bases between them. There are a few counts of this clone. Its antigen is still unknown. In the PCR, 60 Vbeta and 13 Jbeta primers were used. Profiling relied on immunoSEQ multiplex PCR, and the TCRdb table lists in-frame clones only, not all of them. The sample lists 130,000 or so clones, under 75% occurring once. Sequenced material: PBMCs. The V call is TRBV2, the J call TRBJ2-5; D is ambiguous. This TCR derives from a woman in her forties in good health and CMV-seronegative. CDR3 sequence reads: CASSLVRETQYF. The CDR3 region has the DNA TGTGCCAGCAGCTTAGTGAGAGAGACCCAGTACTTC.